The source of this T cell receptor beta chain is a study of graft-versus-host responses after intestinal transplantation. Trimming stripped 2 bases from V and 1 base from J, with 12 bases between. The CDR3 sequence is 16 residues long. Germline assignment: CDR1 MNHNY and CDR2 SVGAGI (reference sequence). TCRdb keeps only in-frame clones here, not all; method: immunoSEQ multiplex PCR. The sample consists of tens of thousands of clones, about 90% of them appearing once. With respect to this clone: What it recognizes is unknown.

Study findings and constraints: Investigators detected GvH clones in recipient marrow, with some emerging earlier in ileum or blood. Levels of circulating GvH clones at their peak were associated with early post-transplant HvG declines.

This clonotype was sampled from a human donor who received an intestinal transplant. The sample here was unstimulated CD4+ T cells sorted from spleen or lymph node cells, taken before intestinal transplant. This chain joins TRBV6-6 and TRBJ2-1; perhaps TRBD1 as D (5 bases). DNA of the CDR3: TGTGCCAGCAGTTACCCGACAGTTGGTTCCTACAATGAGCAGTTCTTC. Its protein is CASSYPTVGSYNEQFF.